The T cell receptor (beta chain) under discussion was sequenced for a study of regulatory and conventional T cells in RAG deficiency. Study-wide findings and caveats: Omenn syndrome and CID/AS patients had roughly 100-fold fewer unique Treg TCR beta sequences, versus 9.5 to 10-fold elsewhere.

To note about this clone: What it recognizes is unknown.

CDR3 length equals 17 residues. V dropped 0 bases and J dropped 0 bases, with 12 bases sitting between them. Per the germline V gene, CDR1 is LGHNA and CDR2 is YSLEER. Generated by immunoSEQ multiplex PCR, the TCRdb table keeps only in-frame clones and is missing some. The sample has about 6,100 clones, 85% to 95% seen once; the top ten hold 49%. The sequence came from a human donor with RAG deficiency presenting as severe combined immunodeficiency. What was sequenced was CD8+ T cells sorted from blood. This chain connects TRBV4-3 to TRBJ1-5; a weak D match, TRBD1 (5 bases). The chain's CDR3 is CASSQDYRPYSNQPQHF. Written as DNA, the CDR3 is TGCGCCAGCAGCCAAGATTACAGGCCCTATAGCAATCAGCCCCAGCATTTT.